The TCR beta chain under discussion was sequenced for a study of T cell repertoires in cytomegalovirus infection. General study findings and limits: HLA-C-restricted, CMV-specific TCR beta clonotypes were dominant ex vivo.

With regard to this clonotype: Its target is not known.

The germline V and J ends were trimmed by 1 base and 5 bases, with 11 bases remaining between them. The CDR3 has 14 residues. The germline V gene encodes CDR1 MGHDK and CDR2 SYGVNS. A single record per CDR3 protein comes from TCRdb applying MiXCR to the reads. The sample contains some 220,000 distinct CDR3 sequences, roughly an eighth of which appear only once. The J gene is TRBJ1-1, the V gene TRBV25-1; D possibly corresponds to TRBD1 (6 bases). The clonotype was recovered from a human donor in good health (CMV status not recorded). Some clones in this sample may be carry-over from other donors' samples. Material: PBMCs. This chain's CDR3 is CASSEWGGLTEAFF. The CDR3 DNA sequence: TGTGCCAGCAGTGAATGGGGGGGCTTGACTGAAGCTTTCTTT.